Sequencing of this T cell receptor beta chain was carried out in a study of T cell changes during pregnancy in multiple sclerosis. This clone has just one count. This CDR3 contains 16 residues. The germline V gene encodes CDR1 MNHNY and CDR2 SVGAGI (reference sequence). V was clipped by 2 bases and J by 4 bases; unmatched bases: 5. Measured with immunoSEQ multiplex PCR; TCRdb has only the in-frame clones, and not every one. The table shows about 110,000 clones, with 91% occurring only once. V is TRBV6-6 and J is TRBJ2-1, with TRBD2 matching over 10 bases. The TCR originated in a female donor with multiple sclerosis, enrolled in a pregnancy study. Material: peripheral blood, obtained before pregnancy. CDR3 in amino acids: CASSYVAGGGYNEQFF. CDR3 DNA: TGTGCCAGCAGTTACGTAGCGGGGGGCGGGTACAATGAGCAGTTCTTC.